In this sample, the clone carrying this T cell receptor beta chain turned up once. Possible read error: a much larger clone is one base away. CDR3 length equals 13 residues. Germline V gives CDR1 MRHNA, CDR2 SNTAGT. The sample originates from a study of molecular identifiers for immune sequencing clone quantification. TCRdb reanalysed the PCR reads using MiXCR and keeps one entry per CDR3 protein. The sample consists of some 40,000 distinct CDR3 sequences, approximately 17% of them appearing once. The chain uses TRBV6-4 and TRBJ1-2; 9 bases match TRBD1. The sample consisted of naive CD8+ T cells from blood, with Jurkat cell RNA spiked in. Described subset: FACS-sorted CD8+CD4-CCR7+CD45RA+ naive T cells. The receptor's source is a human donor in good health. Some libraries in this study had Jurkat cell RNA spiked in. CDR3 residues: CASSKQGAQGYAF. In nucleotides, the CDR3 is TGTGCCAGCAGTAAACAGGGGGCTCAAGGCTACGCCTTC.